This note documents a single TCR beta chain sequence. Its matching antigen is unknown. Clones were read by immunoSEQ multiplex PCR, and TCRdb kept only the in-frame ones, dropping some. The data contain 50,000 or so clones, about 90% of them singletons. This sample is part of a study of graft-versus-host responses after intestinal transplantation. This CDR3 is 17 amino acids long. The germline V and J ends were trimmed by 5 bases and 1 base, with 22 bases remaining between them. CDR1 is SGHNT and CDR2 is YYREEE in the germline V gene (reference sequence). V usage is TRBV5-4 and J usage is TRBJ2-7; a weak D match, TRBD2 (5 bases). This specimen was unstimulated CD4+ T cells sorted from spleen or lymph node cells, taken before transplant. The sequence was obtained from a human donor who was the organ donor for an intestinal transplant. As DNA, the CDR3 is TGTGCCAGCAGGCGGACTCCCCCTATGGGTCGATCCTACGAGCAGTACTTC. It is translated as CASRRTPPMGRSYEQYF. Supplemented by reference TRBV5-4 and TRBJ2-7, the full variable domain reads ETGVTQSPTHLIKTRGQQVTLRCSSQSGHNTVSWYQQALGQGPQFIFQYYREEENGRGNFPPRFSGLQFPNYSSELNVNALELDDSALYLCASRRTPPMGRSYEQYFGPGTRLTVT.